Sequencing of this T cell receptor beta chain was carried out in a study of blood T cell repertoires in COVID-19. Study overall: T cells, B-cell-depleted T cells, or PBMCs provided the cDNA or gDNA that served as material.

The assay was immunoSEQ multiplex PCR, and TCRdb's table has in-frame clones only and misses some. Of 60,000 to 75,000 clones detected, roughly nine tenths appear once; the ten largest clones hold around 13%. With 8 bases clipped from V and 10 bases from J, the junction kept 12 bases outside the gene matches. CDR3 length: 14 amino acids. CDR1 and CDR2 from the germline V gene are WSHSY and SAAADI. Source material: peripheral blood. The V and J genes are TRBV10-2 and TRBJ2-7; TRBD1 aligns across 12 bases. The receptor was isolated from a woman aged 55-70 years with acute or convalescent COVID-19. The CDR3 DNA sequence: TGCGCCAGCCTCCCTAGGGGACAGGGGGCGAGTCAGTACTTC. Its translation is CASLPRGQGASQYF.